This is a list of T cell receptor beta chains from one sample in a study of T cell responses to AZD1222 COVID-19 vaccine. Generated by immunoSEQ multiplex PCR, the TCRdb table keeps only in-frame clones and is missing some. The table lists 150,000 to 200,000 clones, approximately 93% of them singletons. The material sequenced was peripheral blood, taken on day 0 of AZD1222 vaccination. The receptors come from an adult in good health. The CDR3 runs from the conserved cysteine through the conserved F or W. Each record gives: clone size, V gene, J gene, D gene, CDR3 protein, CDR3 DNA. A D gene is named only where the DNA matches it firmly. Not all rows give a size; the values are once, few, many and, for expanded clones, a class.

>NA|TRBV2|TRBJ1-3|NA
CASSEGAGNTIYF
TGTGCCAGCAGTGAAGGGGCTGGAAACACCATATATTTT
>NA|TRBV30|TRBJ1-5|TRBD1
CAWSGKQGWNQPQHF
TGTGCCTGGAGTGGAAAACAGGGGTGGAATCAGCCCCAGCATTTT
>NA|TRBV5-1|TRBJ2-1|TRBD2
CASSLRLAGGRANNEQFF
TGCGCCAGCAGCTTAAGACTAGCGGGGGGCCGCGCGAACAATGAGCAGTTCTTC
>once|TRBV6-5|TRBJ1-2|NA
CASTGGNYGYTF
TGTGCCAGCACGGGGGGTAACTATGGCTACACCTTC
>NA|TRBV10-1|TRBJ2-7|NA
CASSKGPKSYEQYF
TGCGCCAGCAGTAAAGGGCCCAAATCCTACGAGCAGTACTTC
>NA|TRBV12-5|TRBJ2-2|NA
CASGLGETNTGELFF
TGTGCTAGTGGTTTGGGCGAGACGAACACCGGGGAGCTGTTTTTT
>NA|TRBV7-6|TRBJ1-1|NA
CASSQPAGSLFGTEAFF
TGTGCCAGCAGTCAACCCGCCGGTAGCCTATTCGGGACTGAAGCTTTCTTT
>NA|TRBV18|TRBJ2-7|TRBD1
CASSPNGQAAQYF
TGTGCCAGCTCACCAAACGGACAGGCCGCACAGTACTTC
>NA|TRBV4-2|TRBJ1-3|TRBD1
CASSQAASGTGSSGNTIYF
TGTGCCAGCAGCCAAGCAGCTTCCGGGACAGGGAGCTCTGGAAACACCATATATTTT
>NA|TRBV5-6|TRBJ1-1|NA
CASSLDIASNMNTEAFF
TGTGCCAGCAGCTTGGACATAGCTTCTAATATGAACACTGAAGCTTTCTTT
>NA|TRBV7-6|TRBJ2-2|NA
CASSLKIGGNTGELFF
TGTGCCAGCAGCTTAAAGATCGGGGGGAACACCGGGGAGCTGTTTTTT
>NA|TRBV7-9|TRBJ1-1|NA
CASSSQGTTEAFF
TGTGCCAGCAGCTCCCAGGGTACCACCGAAGCTTTCTTT
>once|TRBV15|TRBJ1-1|NA
CATSREGRNTEAFF
TGTGCCACCAGCAGAGAAGGCAGGAACACTGAAGCTTTCTTT
>NA|TRBV9|TRBJ2-7|TRBD1
CASSVGQNSYEQYF
TGTGCCAGCAGCGTGGGACAGAACTCCTACGAGCAGTACTTC
>once|TRBV5-6|TRBJ1-2|NA
CASSLVEARGYGYTF
TGTGCCAGCAGCTTGGTGGAGGCAAGAGGCTATGGCTACACCTTC
>NA|TRBV9|TRBJ1-4|TRBD1
CASSVQGAVSEKLFF
TGTGCCAGCAGCGTTCAGGGGGCTGTAAGTGAAAAACTGTTTTTT
>NA|TRBV6-5|TRBJ2-2|NA
CASRPLAVTGELFF
TGTGCCAGCAGACCCCTTGCCGTTACCGGGGAGCTGTTTTTT
>NA|TRBV5-4|TRBJ2-7|TRBD1
CASITPLRGQPYEQYF
TGTGCCAGCATCACCCCGCTTAGGGGACAGCCCTACGAGCAGTACTTC
>NA|TRBV6-2/TRBV6-3|TRBJ1-5|NA
CASSYITGTQPQHF
TGTGCCAGCAGTTACATAACAGGGACTCAGCCCCAGCATTTT
>NA|TRBV19|TRBJ1-5|TRBD1
CASNRGSNQPQHF
TGTGCCAGCAACAGGGGGAGCAATCAGCCCCAGCATTTT
>NA|TRBV28|TRBJ2-7|NA
CASSSSPPEQYF
TGTGCCAGCAGTTCGTCCCCGCCCGAGCAGTACTTC
>NA|TRBV30|TRBJ1-5|NA
CAWIATAHQPQHF
TGTGCCTGGATTGCAACTGCACATCAGCCCCAGCATTTT
>NA|TRBV10-3|TRBJ2-5|TRBD1
CATKEQGRQETQYF
TGTGCCACCAAGGAACAGGGGCGCCAAGAGACCCAGTACTTC
>NA|TRBV4-3|TRBJ1-1|TRBD1
CASSQDRDRGNQAFF
TGCGCCAGCAGCCAAGACCGGGACAGGGGGAATCAAGCTTTCTTT
>NA|TRBV5-1|TRBJ2-3|NA
CASRSSTDTQYF
TGCGCCAGCAGGAGCAGCACAGATACGCAGTATTTT
>NA|TRBV18|TRBJ1-1|NA
CASSAGSDTEAFF
TGTGCCAGCTCAGCAGGGAGTGACACTGAAGCTTTCTTT
>NA|TRBV29-1|TRBJ2-5|NA
CSVTTMGETQYF
TGCAGCGTTACGACTATGGGAGAGACCCAGTACTTC
>NA|TRBV28|TRBJ2-2|TRBD1
CASGTGQTGELFF
TGTGCCAGCGGGACAGGGCAGACCGGGGAGCTGTTTTTT
>NA|TRBV10-1|TRBJ2-1|TRBD2
CASSKLAGGPYNEQFF
TGCGCCAGCAGTAAACTAGCGGGGGGCCCCTACAATGAGCAGTTCTTC
>NA|TRBV29-1|TRBJ2-3|NA
CSVLADTQYF
TGCAGCGTTCTGGCAGATACGCAGTATTTT
>NA|TRBV4-3|TRBJ1-6|NA
CASSQDLWTLNSPLHF
TGCGCCAGCAGCCAAGATCTTTGGACCCTTAATTCACCCCTCCACTTT
>NA|TRBV6-5|TRBJ1-2|TRBD1
CASSYGTDYGYTF
TGTGCCAGCAGTTATGGGACAGACTATGGTTACACCTTC
>NA|TRBV6-6|TRBJ1-1|NA
CASTQYLEAFF
TGTGCCAGCACCCAGTATCTTGAAGCTTTCTTT
>NA|TRBV7-9|TRBJ2-7|NA
CASSSSGLSGEQYF
TGTGCCAGCAGCTCATCGGGCCTCTCGGGCGAGCAGTACTTC
>NA|TRBV5-4|TRBJ1-2|NA
CASSPDRTYGYTF
TGTGCCAGCAGCCCTGACAGAACCTATGGCTACACCTTC
>NA|TRBV30|TRBJ1-6|TRBD1
CAWTPGTGGNSPLHF
TGTGCCTGGACCCCCGGGACAGGGGGAAATTCACCCCTCCACTTT
>NA|TRBV5-6|TRBJ1-2|NA
CASSLDTGRGYGYTF
TGTGCCAGCAGCTTGGATACAGGGAGAGGCTATGGCTACACCTTC
>NA|TRBV12-3/TRBV12-4|TRBJ1-5|NA
CASSSGYNQPQHF
TGTGCCAGCAGTTCAGGGTATAATCAGCCCCAGCATTTT
>NA|TRBV5-8|TRBJ1-3|NA
CASSLGTFASGNTIYF
TGTGCCAGCAGCTTGGGGACCTTTGCCTCTGGAAACACCATATATTTT
>NA|TRBV3-1/TRBV3-2|TRBJ2-1|TRBD2
CASSYGTSNEQFF
TGTGCCAGCAGCTACGGGACTAGCAATGAGCAGTTCTTC
>NA|TRBV7-2|TRBJ2-1|NA
CASSQGWGGSRNEQFF
TGTGCCAGCAGCCAAGGCTGGGGGGGCAGTCGCAATGAGCAGTTCTTC
>NA|TRBV6-6|TRBJ1-1|NA
CASSQSTNTEAFF
TGTGCCAGCAGCCAGTCCACGAACACTGAAGCTTTCTTT
>NA|TRBV29-1|TRBJ1-2|NA
CSVEVWSQEVGYTF
TGCAGCGTTGAGGTATGGTCGCAGGAGGTGGGCTACACCTTC